The T cell receptor (beta chain) described here comes from a study of T cell responses to AZD1222 COVID-19 vaccine. To note about this clone: Its antigen is unknown.

Whether given at about 4 or about 12 weeks, second doses were pooled. Study conclusions and caveats: White British ancestry dominated among donors, who included more females, and clonal diversity was possibly underestimated.

V was cut by 0 bases and J by 5 bases, with 9 bases left in between. Germline V gene sequence: CDR1 SGHRS, CDR2 YFSETQ. This CDR3 contains 13 residues. Produced via immunoSEQ multiplex PCR; TCRdb's table is partial and in-frame only. The sample lists roughly 110,000 clones; under 95% were seen once. This receptor was taken from an adult who received the AZD1222 COVID-19 vaccine. The genes are TRBV5-1 and TRBJ2-7; D is undetermined. This specimen consisted of peripheral blood, obtained 28 days after the second AZD1222 dose. The CDR3 region has the DNA TGCGCCAGCAGCTTGGTGACGATCAACGAGCAGTACTTC. The encoded protein is CASSLVTINEQYF.